The rows below give T cell receptor beta chains drawn from one sample of a study of T cells in Graves' hyperthyroidism and ophthalmopathy. TCRdb processed the multiplex PCR reads anew with MiXCR; each CDR3 protein has one entry. The profile shows 360,000 or so distinct CDR3 sequences, about 18% of them singletons. Specimen: blood. These TCRs come from a woman between 18 and 30 years old with Graves' hyperthyroidism. Each CDR3 is given with its conserved first and last residue. The D gene is left open where the match is weak. Clone size is stated in some rows and not others, as once, few, many or a class when expanded.

size	D	V	J	DNA	CDR3
many	.	TRBV24-1	TRBJ2-5	TGTGCCACCAGTCCATCGGGGGAACTCGTTGTGACCCAGTACTTC	CATSPSGELVVTQYF
many	TRBD1	TRBV7-9	TRBJ1-1	TGTGCCAGCAGCAATGCCGGGACAGGCGTTGAAGCTTTCTTC	CASSNAGTGVEAFF
.	.	TRBV6-1	TRBJ1-5	TGTGCCAGCGGGGACGGGGGCCGAACCCAGCATTTT	CASGDGGRTQHF
many	.	TRBV11-2	TRBJ1-2	TGTGCCAGCAGCTTCACAGAGCTCTCCTATGGCTACACCTTC	CASSFTELSYGYTF
many	.	TRBV6-5	TRBJ1-1	TGTGCCAGCAGTTACGGACAATTGAACACTGAAGCTTTCTTT	CASSYGQLNTEAFF
few	TRBD1	TRBV5-1	TRBJ1-2	TGCGCCAGCAGCTTTACAGGGGGCACATTAATTAACTATGGCTACACCTTC	CASSFTGGTLINYGYTF
many	TRBD1	TRBV7-3	TRBJ2-7	TGTGCCAGCAGCCAACGGACAGGATTACTACTTTCCTACGAGCAGTACTTC	CASSQRTGLLLSYEQYF
many	.	TRBV20-1	TRBJ2-5	TGCAGTTCCGGACCAGAAGAGACCCAGTACTTC	CSSGPEETQYF
many	.	TRBV28	TRBJ1-2	TGTGCCAGCAGTTTAGTGACGGACCTAGTTGGCTACACCTTC	CASSLVTDLVGYTF
many	.	TRBV5-1	TRBJ1-1	TGCGCCAGCAAGATCGCGGGGGGAAACACTGAAGCTTTCTTT	CASKIAGGNTEAFF
many	.	TRBV7-8	TRBJ1-1	TGTGCCAGCAGCTTAGGACGACAAGGCGGAGAAGCTTTCTTT	CASSLGRQGGEAFF
many	.	TRBV20-1	TRBJ1-1	TGCAGTGCTAGAGATATTGGTAGGTCGGGCACTGAAGCTTTCTTT	CSARDIGRSGTEAFF
many	TRBD1	TRBV20-1	TRBJ1-5	TGCAGTGCGTGGACAGGGGGCAATCAGCCCCAGCATTTT	CSAWTGGNQPQHF
many	.	TRBV2	TRBJ2-5	TGTGCCGGACAAGAGGCCCGGGGGCGGGAGACCCAGTACTTC	CAGQEARGRETQYF
many	.	TRBV7-8	TRBJ1-5	TGTGCCAGCAGCTTAGGGTCAGGGGTCCTCTTCGGCAATCAGCCCCAGCATTTT	CASSLGSGVLFGNQPQHF
many	.	TRBV27	TRBJ1-1	TGTGCCAGCAGTTTATTAGGGGACACTGAAGCTTTCTTT	CASSLLGDTEAFF
many	TRBD1	TRBV24-1	TRBJ1-1	TGTGCCACCAGTGAGACAGGGGGTTCTGAAGCTTTCTTT	CATSETGGSEAFF
many	.	TRBV12-3/TRBV12-4	TRBJ2-7	TGTGCCAGCAGTTTTTTGGGCGAGCAGTACTTC	CASSFLGEQYF
many	.	TRBV2	TRBJ2-2	TGTGCCAAAGCGGACATAACGAACACCGGGGAGCTGTTTTTT	CAKADITNTGELFF
many	TRBD1	TRBV20-1	TRBJ2-5	TGCAGTGCCCACAGGGGGTACGAGACCCAGTACTTC	CSAHRGYETQYF
few	TRBD1	TRBV25-1	TRBJ1-4	TGTGCCACCACCGAACAGGGGGAACTGTTTTTT	CATTEQGELFF
.	.	TRBV6-2/TRBV6-3	TRBJ1-2	TGTGCCAGCAGGGGCTTCGGCTATGGCTACACCTTC	CASRGFGYGYTF
.	.	TRBV2	TRBJ2-4	TGTGCCAGCAGTGTCGGAAGGCTAGCCAAAAACATTAAGTACTTC	CASSVGRLAKNIKYF
many	TRBD2	TRBV20-1	TRBJ2-5	TGCAGTGTCACCAGCGGGGCAAAGACCCAGTACTTC	CSVTSGAKTQYF
many	TRBD1	TRBV27	TRBJ2-5	TGTGCCAGCAGTCCAGGACAGGGCCCACCGGTAGAGACCCAGTACTTC	CASSPGQGPPVETQYF
many	.	TRBV10-1	TRBJ2-7	TGCGCCAGCAGAGGCGCGGGGACCGTAGCCTACGAGCAGTACTTC	CASRGAGTVAYEQYF
.	.	TRBV6-5	TRBJ1-1	TGTGCCAGCCGTACTAGAGGGTTTGACATAACTGAAGCTTTCTTT	CASRTRGFDITEAFF
many	.	TRBV7-6	TRBJ2-7	TGTGCCAGCAGCTTAGCGCATGGGGCTAACGAGCAGTACTTC	CASSLAHGANEQYF
many	.	TRBV11-2	TRBJ1-6	TGTGCCAGCAGCTTAGCCATTAGGGAACGCTCACCCCTCCACTTT	CASSLAIRERSPLHF
many	.	TRBV6-5	TRBJ1-2	TGTGCCAGCAGGGCGGCAGACTATGGCTACACCTTC	CASRAADYGYTF
many	TRBD1	TRBV6-1	TRBJ2-7	TGTGCCAGCAGTGAAAGGGACAGGGCCTACGAGCAGTACTTC	CASSERDRAYEQYF
few	.	TRBV6-1	TRBJ1-6	TGTGCCAGCAGACACAACCCAGTTGGTTCACCCCTCCACTTT	CASRHNPVGSPLHF
many	.	TRBV6-4	TRBJ1-2	TGTGCCAGCAGAGAGGACAGATATCCTAACTATGGCTACACCTTC	CASREDRYPNYGYTF
many	TRBD1	TRBV18	TRBJ1-2	TGTGCCGGGACAGGGGCTAACTATGGCTACACCTTC	CAGTGANYGYTF
many	TRBD1	TRBV5-1	TRBJ2-5	TGCGCCAGCAGCCCACAGACAGGGGGCGCAGAGACCCAGTACTTC	CASSPQTGGAETQYF
.	TRBD1	TRBV19	TRBJ2-4	TGTGCCAGCAGAAACAGGGGTCTAGCCAAAAACATTCAGTACTTC	CASRNRGLAKNIQYF
.	.	TRBV6-1	TRBJ1-5	TGTGCCAGCAGCCAAGGGATGGGCAATCAGCCCCAGCATTTT	CASSQGMGNQPQHF
.	.	TRBV4-1	TRBJ2-2	TGCGCCAGCAGCCAAGTATGGGCAAACACCGGGGAGCTGTTTTTT	CASSQVWANTGELFF
.	.	TRBV5-1	TRBJ2-7	TGCGCCAGCAGCTTCGGACGGACCGCCTACGAGCAGTACTTC	CASSFGRTAYEQYF
.	TRBD1	TRBV18	TRBJ2-7	TGTGCCAGCGGACGGGACAGCCTCTACGAGCAGTACTTC	CASGRDSLYEQYF
many	TRBD1	TRBV5-6	TRBJ2-5	TGTGCCAGCAGCTCGGACAGGGGCTTACAAGAGACCCAGTACTTC	CASSSDRGLQETQYF
many	.	TRBV10-3	TRBJ2-5	TGTGCCATCAGTGAGTCGAGGGGGGACAAGAAAGAGACCCAGTACTTC	CAISESRGDKKETQYF
many	TRBD2	TRBV19	TRBJ2-2	TGTGCCAGTACCATCGGACTAGCGGGCCGCACCGGGGAGCTGTTTTTT	CASTIGLAGRTGELFF
.	.	TRBV6-1	TRBJ2-7	TGTGCCAGCAGGGCGACATTCTACGAGCAGTACTTC	CASRATFYEQYF
.	.	TRBV7-9	TRBJ2-5	TGTGCCAGCATTGGGTGGGAGCATGGGGAGACCCAGTACTTC	CASIGWEHGETQYF
many	.	TRBV7-2	TRBJ2-7	TGTGCCAGCAGCTTTGAACAGTCCTACGAGCAGTACTTC	CASSFEQSYEQYF
many	.	TRBV12-3/TRBV12-4	TRBJ1-5	TGTGCCAGCGCCCTCGTAGGGAGCAATCAGCCCCAGCATTTT	CASALVGSNQPQHF
once	TRBD2	TRBV20-1	TRBJ2-7	TGCAGTGCTCTACCCGGTGCGGGAGACTCCTACGAGCAGTACTTC	CSALPGAGDSYEQYF
many	.	TRBV20-1	TRBJ1-1	TGCAGTGCTAGTAAGGTAACGGGCACTGAAGCTTTCTTT	CSASKVTGTEAFF
once	.	TRBV28	TRBJ1-2	TGTGCCAGCAGTTGGCACCGGGACGCGCCTAACTATGGCTACACCTTC	CASSWHRDAPNYGYTF
many	.	TRBV6-4	TRBJ2-2	TGTGCCAGCAGTGCCCAAGACACCGGGGAGCTGTTTTTT	CASSAQDTGELFF
many	.	TRBV10-3	TRBJ2-5	TGTGCCATCAGTGAGTCGATGCAGCTTACGACCCAGTACTTC	CAISESMQLTTQYF
many	.	TRBV6-5	TRBJ1-2	TGTGCCAGCAGTTTAGGGAGGCAGTATGGCTACACCTTC	CASSLGRQYGYTF